Listed below are T cell receptor beta chains from one sample, sequenced in a study of OX40 agonist ivuxolimab in advanced cancers. Generated by immunoSEQ multiplex PCR, the TCRdb table keeps only in-frame clones and is missing some. The sample consists of fewer than 70,000 clones, approximately 79% of them appearing once. Specimen: CD4+ or CD8+ T cells sorted from blood, collected in a trial of the OX40 agonist ivuxolimab. Receptors originate from an adult with an advanced solid tumor such as melanoma, head and neck, liver or kidney cancer. CDR3s include the opening cysteine and the closing phenylalanine or tryptophan. D genes are given only for firm matches. Rows give clone size only sometimes, using once, few, many, or a class for an expanded clone.

v_call,clone_size,d_call,j_call,cdr3_aa,cdr3_nt
TRBV6-1,.,TRBD2,TRBJ2-3,CASMRTSGVLDTQYF,TGTGCCAGCATGCGGACTAGCGGGGTTTTAGATACGCAGTATTTT
TRBV6-1,.,.,TRBJ1-5,CASSEWDQPQHF,TGTGCCAGCAGTGAATGGGATCAGCCCCAGCATTTT
TRBV6-1,.,.,TRBJ2-7,CASSSGSLSYEQYF,TGTGCCAGCAGTTCGGGTAGCCTGTCATACGAGCAGTACTTC
TRBV28,.,.,TRBJ1-5,CASSSTQIILQSNQPQHF,TGTGCCAGCAGTTCGACACAAATAATCCTCCAAAGCAATCAGCCCCAGCATTTT
TRBV6-5,.,.,TRBJ2-3,CASKTGLGADTQYF,TGTGCCAGCAAGACCGGACTCGGGGCAGATACGCAGTATTTT
TRBV2,.,.,TRBJ2-7,CASSEKQFGSYEQYF,TGTGCCAGCAGTGAAAAACAGTTTGGATCCTACGAGCAGTACTTC
TRBV30,few,.,TRBJ1-1,CAWRQRGPSEAFF,TGTGCCTGGAGGCAAAGGGGCCCCTCTGAAGCTTTCTTT
TRBV10-3,.,TRBD2,TRBJ2-7,CAISDPGGGNSYEQYF,TGTGCCATCAGTGATCCCGGGGGGGGGAATTCCTACGAGCAGTACTTC
TRBV7-9,few,.,TRBJ1-5,CASSLPSQPQHF,TGTGCCAGCAGCCTGCCCTCCCAGCCCCAGCATTTT
TRBV19,.,TRBD2,TRBJ2-5,CASSVRDYGETQYF,TGTGCCAGTAGTGTCCGGGACTACGGGGAGACCCAGTACTTC
TRBV2,.,TRBD1,TRBJ1-3,CASRGGQGRNTIYF,TGTGCCAGCAGAGGGGGACAGGGCAGAAACACCATATATTTT
TRBV27,once,TRBD1,TRBJ2-3,CASSYRGTGATDTQYF,TGTGCCAGCAGTTACCGGGGGACAGGGGCAACAGATACGCAGTATTTT
TRBV6-1,.,.,TRBJ2-3,CASRGASTDTQYF,TGTGCCAGCAGAGGGGCTAGCACAGATACGCAGTATTTT
TRBV30,.,TRBD2,TRBJ2-5,CAWSIAGGRQETQYF,TGTGCCTGGAGTATAGCGGGGGGAAGGCAAGAGACCCAGTACTTC
TRBV6-1,.,.,TRBJ2-4,CASDVRGGKNIQYF,TGTGCCAGCGACGTAAGGGGAGGCAAAAACATTCAGTACTTC
TRBV6-5,.,TRBD2,TRBJ2-3,CASLTGGLAGATQYF,TGTGCCAGCCTCACAGGGGGACTAGCGGGAGCTACGCAGTATTTT
TRBV10-3,.,TRBD2,TRBJ2-7,CAISESGTSGRSEQYF,TGTGCCATCAGTGAGTCTGGGACTAGCGGGAGATCCGAGCAGTACTTC
TRBV7-6,.,TRBD2,TRBJ2-1,CASSSRLAGAYNEQFF,TGTGCCAGCAGCTCCCGACTAGCGGGAGCCTACAATGAGCAGTTCTTC